This entry describes one TCR beta chain. The antigen remains undetermined. This specimen comes from a study of cytomegalovirus exposure and HLA in healthy donors. The study, taken as a whole, reports: A prior analysis recorded that most TCR beta V segments were productive about 87% or about 30% of the time. The authors later found HLA-associated TCR beta chains more clonally expanded than equally common others.

In the PCR, 60 Vbeta and 13 Jbeta primers were used. TCRdb keeps only in-frame clones here, not all; method: immunoSEQ multiplex PCR. Found here are approximately 280,000 clones, 85% to 90% of them singletons; the top ten hold approximately 2.2%. This TCR was sampled from a woman aged 18-29 years in good health and CMV-seronegative. The sequencing input was PBMCs.

The CDR3 spells CASSFRLGDKDSPLHF. CDR3 in DNA: TGCGCCAGCAGCTTTCGGTTGGGGGACAAAGACTCACCCCTCCACTTT. V is TRBV5-1 and J is TRBJ1-6, with a tentative D call TRBD1 (6 bases). V was pared by 2 bases and J by 10 bases, with 19 bases between. The CDR3 consists of 16 residues. The V gene's germline CDR1 is SGHRS and CDR2 YFSETQ.